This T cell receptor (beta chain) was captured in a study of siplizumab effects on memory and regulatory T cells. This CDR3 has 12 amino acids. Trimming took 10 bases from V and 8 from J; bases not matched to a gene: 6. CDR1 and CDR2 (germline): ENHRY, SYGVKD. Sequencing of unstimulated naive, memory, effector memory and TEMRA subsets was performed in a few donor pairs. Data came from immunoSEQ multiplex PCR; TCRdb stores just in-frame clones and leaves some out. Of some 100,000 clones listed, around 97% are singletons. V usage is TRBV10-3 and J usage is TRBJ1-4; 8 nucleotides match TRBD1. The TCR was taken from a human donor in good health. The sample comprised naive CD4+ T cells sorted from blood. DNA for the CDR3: TGTGCCACGAGGACAGGGACGGAAAAACTGTTTTTT. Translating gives CATRTGTEKLFF.